These 3 T cell receptor beta chains originate from one sample sequenced in a study of cytomegalovirus exposure and HLA in healthy donors. Primers included in the PCR were 60 Vbeta and 13 Jbeta primers. Measured with immunoSEQ multiplex PCR; TCRdb has only the in-frame clones, and not every one. The sample lists about 67,000 clones, 80% to 90% occurring once. The specimen sequenced was PBMCs. All receptors derive from a woman in her twenties or thirties in good health and CMV-seropositive.

The rearrangement links TRBV21-1 to TRBJ1-1; TRBD1, the table's D call, lacks a check against the DNA. TRBV21-1 is labeled a pseudogene. The length of the CDR3 is 16 residues. This chain's CDR3 is CASGWTGRKQNTEAFF. The CDR3 coding sequence is TGTGCCAGCGGGTGGACAGGGCGAAAACAGAACACTGAAGCTTTCTTT.

The rearrangement joins TRBV7-9 to TRBJ2-1, with D possibly TRBD1 on 5 matching bases. The CDR3 has 15 residues. The germline V and J ends were trimmed by 2 bases and 4 bases, with 12 bases remaining between them. The germline V gene has CDR1 SEHNR and CDR2 FQNEAQ (reference sequence). CDR3 amino acids: CASSLRGGRYNEQFF. The CDR3 bases are TGTGCCAGCAGCTTAAGGGGTGGCAGGTACAATGAGCAGTTCTTC.

The chain has TRBV6-6 and TRBJ1-1; D is perhaps TRBD1 (5 bases). V lost 2 bases to trimming and J lost 0 bases, with 13 bases between them. Germline V gene data show CDR1 as MNHNY and CDR2 as SVGAGI (reference sequence). This CDR3 region has 16 residues. CDR3 loop: CASSYPSTDMNTEAFF. CDR3 nucleotides: TGTGCCAGCAGTTACCCCTCGACAGACATGAACACTGAAGCTTTCTTT.